This TCR beta chain originates from a study of blood T cell repertoires in COVID-19. Study as a whole: Some COVID-19 samples were acute and others convalescent; all came from the United States, Italy and Spain.

CDR1 and CDR2 (germline): SGHDN, FVKESK. The CDR3 spans 17 residues. V was shortened by 4 bases and J by 3 bases, with 16 bases between the two germline ends. Assay: immunoSEQ multiplex PCR; the TCRdb copy retains only in-frame clones and omits some. The sample has about 180,000 clones, about 90% seen once. This TCR was sampled from a human donor with acute COVID-19. The donor label of this sample is uncertain. Source material: PBMCs or T cells enriched from blood (not recorded which). This chain connects TRBV14 to TRBJ2-6; possibly TRBD1 for D (6 bases). This CDR3 reads CASSRYQGRGGANVLTF. CDR3 coding DNA: TGTGCCAGCAGCCGGTATCAGGGGCGCGGTGGGGCCAACGTCCTGACTTTC.